A single sample gave rise to the 13 T cell receptor beta chains below, sequenced in a study of CD8+ T cells in alopecia areata listed by TCRdb under 2018. The time point label on this specimen signifies: baseline before oral tofacitinib. To prepare the library, the immunoSEQ multiplex PCR assay was applied. For TCR sequencing, RNA was extracted from every sample and reverse transcribed into cDNA to serve as template. This immuneACCESS table, as held by TCRdb, lists in-frame sequences with V and J called but not all clones. Of the missing ones, under half trace to an unresolved V gene in checked studies; the others have no known cause. This sample lists some 240,000 clones; about 53% were detected once. Approximately 0.44% of the sample is taken by the ten largest. Specimen: CD4+ T cells sorted from blood, collected at week 0. Source of these receptors: a human donor with alopecia areata.

The chain is built from TRBV6-1 and TRBJ1-2; no clear D. The CDR3 extends over 14 amino acids. In germline, CDR1 is MNHNS, CDR2 SASEGT. V was clipped by 5 bases and J by 1 base, with 11 bases between them. CDR3 nucleotides: TGTGCCAGCAGTAAAGGGAGGGATAACTATGGCTACACCTTC. Amino acids: CASSKGRDNYGYTF.

The sample holds one count of this clone. J is TRBJ1-4 and V is TRBV29-1; D may be TRBD1 (6 bases). CDR1 and CDR2 (germline): SQVTM, ANQGSEA. V was trimmed by 7 bases and J by 6 bases, leaving 18 bases between them. CDR3 length equals 14 residues. As DNA, the CDR3 is TGCAGCGCTTCAAGGGGGAGGGCTGATGAAAAACTGTTTTTT. Protein: CSASRGRADEKLFF.

The chain carries TRBV7-9 and TRBJ2-7, with a weak D call TRBD1 (6 bases). V shed 4 bases and J shed 3 bases, with 13 bases lying between them. CDR1 SEHNR and CDR2 FQNEAQ come from the germline V gene (reference sequence). The length of the CDR3 is 14 residues. CDR3 DNA: TGTGCCAGCAGCTCAATACAGGGTATCTACGAGCAGTACTTC. Encoded protein: CASSSIQGIYEQYF.

J is TRBJ2-1 and V is TRBV5-6, with no clear D. Trimming removed 3 bases at V and 1 base at J, with 8 bases between. The CDR3 covers 14 residues. From germline, CDR1 is SGHDT and CDR2 YYEEEE. DNA for the CDR3: TGTGCCAGCAGCTCGATAGGGTCCTACAATGAGCAGTTCTTC. It is translated as CASSSIGSYNEQFF. Together with reference TRBV5-6 and TRBJ2-1, the CDR3 gives the full variable domain: DAGVTQSPTHLIKTRGQQVTLRCSPKSGHDTVSWYQQALGQGPQFIFQYYEEEERQRGNFPDRFSGHQFPNYSSELNVNALLLGDSALYLCASSSIGSYNEQFFGPGTRLTVL.

V usage is TRBV6-5 and J usage is TRBJ2-7; D might be TRBD1 (6 bases). Germline values: CDR1 MNHEY, CDR2 SVGAGI. The CDR3 runs 14 residues. The ends were cut back, 5 bases at V and 3 bases at J, with 14 bases in the middle. Here the CDR3 reads CASSKRQADYEQYF. CDR3 coding DNA: TGTGCCAGCAGTAAAAGACAGGCAGACTACGAGCAGTACTTC.

The chain couples TRBV2 to TRBJ1-5, with 7 bases fitting TRBD1. Germline V CDR1 and CDR2: SNHLY, FYNNEI. Trimming cost V 8 bases and J 1 base; bases outside gene matches: 5. This CDR3 region has 14 residues. The CDR3 nucleotides read TGTGCCAGCCAGGGGGGGGTGAGCAATCAGCCCCAGCATTTT. Translation: CASQGGVSNQPQHF. Filled out from reference TRBV2 and TRBJ1-5, the complete variable domain reads EPEVTQTPSHQVTQMGQEVILRCVPISNHLYFYWYRQILGQKVEFLVSFYNNEISEKSEIFDDQFSVERPDGSNFTLKIRSTKLEDSAMYFCASQGGVSNQPQHFGDGTRLSIL.

The chain employs TRBV25-1 and TRBJ1-2; a weak D match, TRBD1 (6 bases). CDR1 and CDR2 (germline): MGHDK, SYGVNS. This CDR3 has 13 amino acids. Trimming left V 6 bases short and J 6 bases short, with 14 bases between. The CDR3, as DNA: TGTGCCAGCAGGATGCGGACAGCCCATGGCTACACCTTC. Residues: CASRMRTAHGYTF.

This clone was found a few times. Other nucleotide sequences in the sample specify the same CDR3. The CDR3 bases are TGTGCCAGCAGCTTACCGACAGGGGGCAACACTGAAGCTTTCTTT. It yields the protein CASSLPTGGNTEAFF. This chain links TRBV5-8 with TRBJ1-1; TRBD1 matches at 10 bases. V shed 2 bases, J shed 2 bases, and the junction held 3 bases outside the gene matches. Germline CDR1 SGHTS, CDR2 YDEGEE. The CDR3 runs to 15 residues.

In this sample, this clone turned up a few times. The chain has TRBV9 and TRBJ2-1; 10 bases agree with TRBD2. The V gene's germline CDR1 is SGDLS and CDR2 YYNGEE. Germline trimming cut 3 bases from V and 9 bases from J; bases unmatched to any gene: 9. The CDR3 runs 15 residues. The CDR3 DNA follows: TGTGCCAGCAGCGATCTAGCGGGAGTTGGCACTGAGCAGTTCTTC. Amino acid sequence: CASSDLAGVGTEQFF.

V gene TRBV5-1 combines with J gene TRBJ2-7, with 9 bases identical to TRBD1. The CDR3 covers 14 residues. With 3 bases clipped from V and 3 bases from J, the junction kept 4 bases outside the gene matches. From germline, CDR1 is SGHRS and CDR2 YFSETQ. CDR3 bases: TGCGCCAGCAGCTGGACAGGGGAAAGCTACGAGCAGTACTTC. Protein product: CASSWTGESYEQYF. Based on the CDR3 plus reference TRBV5-1 and TRBJ2-7, the full variable domain is KAGVTQTPRYLIKTRGQQVTLSCSPISGHRSVSWYQQTPGQGLQFLFEYFSETQRNKGNFPGRFSGRQFSNSRSEMNVSTLELGDSALYLCASSWTGESYEQYFGPGTRLTVT.

This clone has a handful of counts. The chain uses TRBV27 and TRBJ1-5, with 10 bases identical to TRBD1. The V gene end was trimmed by 7 bases and the J gene end by 6 bases; junction bases not matched to a gene: 9. Germline lookup yields CDR1 MNHEY and CDR2 SMNVEV (reference sequence). The CDR3 contains 15 residues. For the CDR3, the DNA is TGTGCCAGCACCGACAGGGGGCTCGTTGGTCAGCCCCAGCATTTT. It specifies CASTDRGLVGQPQHF.

The chain carries TRBV5-1 and TRBJ2-5; unclear D gene. Germline CDR1 SGHRS, CDR2 YFSETQ. There are 13 residues in the CDR3. V was cut by 0 bases and J by 3 bases, with 6 bases left in between. The CDR3: CASSLDPEETQYF. The CDR3 DNA sequence: TGCGCCAGCAGCTTGGACCCGGAAGAGACCCAGTACTTC.

Remarks on this clone: The identical CDR3 is also encoded by other nucleotide sequences in the sample. The rearrangement uses TRBV29-1 and TRBJ2-7; the D gene is possibly TRBD2 (5 bases). V was pared by 4 bases and J by 2 bases, with 12 bases between. The CDR3 length is 13 residues. Germline V gives CDR1 SQVTM, CDR2 ANQGSEA. The CDR3 loop is CSVGGRGTYEQYF. CDR3 sequence (DNA): TGCAGCGTTGGTGGCCGGGGAACCTACGAGCAGTACTTC.